The 6 T cell receptor beta chains below were found in one sample sequenced in a study of CD8 T cells in Susac syndrome. RNA amounts of 0.5 to 1 ug underwent reverse transcription with random hexamers. TCRdb redid the calling of the immunoSEQ multiplex PCR reads with MiXCR, one entry per CDR3 protein. The sample has some 450,000 distinct CDR3 sequences, more than 70% seen once; the top ten hold 0.09% to 0.15%. Source material: CD8+ T cells from PBMCs. The receptors stem from a human donor with multiple sclerosis.

In this sample, this clonotype turned up once. The chain recombines TRBV19 with TRBJ2-2; 8 bases match TRBD2. With V trimmed by 4 bases and J by 5 bases, 9 bases remained unmatched. Germline V gene data show CDR1 as LNHDA and CDR2 as SQIVND (reference sequence). This CDR3 has 16 amino acids. The CDR3 DNA reads as TGTGCCAGTAGTACTCGAGGACTAGCCAATACCGGGGAGCTGTTTTTT. As protein: CASSTRGLANTGELFF.

The chain couples TRBV28 to TRBJ2-3, with 9 bases aligning to TRBD2. The CDR3 has 17 residues. Losses at the gene ends were 2 bases for V and 4 bases for J; bases not matched to a gene: 10. The germline CDR1 and CDR2 sequences are MDHEN and SYDVKM. CDR3: CASSLMERLAGSDTQYF. The CDR3 DNA is TGTGCCAGCAGTTTAATGGAACGGCTAGCGGGATCAGATACGCAGTATTTT. Full variable domain (outside the CDR3, taken from reference TRBV28 and TRBJ2-3): DVKVTQSSRYLVKRTGEKVFLECVQDMDHENMFWYRQDPGLGLRLIYFSYDVKMKEKGDIPEGYSVSREKKERFSLILESASTNQTSMYLCASSLMERLAGSDTQYFGPGTRLTVL.

The gene calls are TRBV7-2 and TRBJ2-3; 15 nucleotides align to TRBD2. This CDR3 is 15 amino acids long. J lost 5 bases, V lost 4 bases, and 1 base had no gene match. Germline V gene data show CDR1 as SGHTA and CDR2 as FQGNSA. The CDR3 region has the DNA TGTGCCAGCAGCTGGACTAGCGGGAGGGTAGATACGCAGTATTTT. Residues: CASSWTSGRVDTQYF.

CDR3 DNA: TGCAGTGCTAGAGACCCCCGACCGGGCTACACCTTC. Its translation is CSARDPRPGYTF. The rearrangement links TRBV20-1 to TRBJ1-2, with D unresolved. The V gene lost 0 bases and the J gene lost 8 bases, with 10 bases spanning the gap. CDR1 DFQATT and CDR2 SNEGSKA come from the germline V gene (reference sequence). The CDR3 runs to 12 residues.

This clonotype showed up just once. V usage is TRBV3-1 and J usage is TRBJ2-2, with D perhaps matching TRBD2 (6 bases). V lost 0 bases and J 4 bases, leaving 9 bases between the germline ends. The CDR3 has 15 residues. In germline, CDR1 is LGHDT, CDR2 YNNKEL (reference sequence). CDR3 DNA: TGTGCCAGCAGCCAAGAGGGACTCCCCACCGGGGAGCTGTTTTTT. Its translation: CASSQEGLPTGELFF.

This sequence joins TRBV19 and TRBJ2-3; tentatively, D is TRBD2 (6 bases). Looked up from germline, CDR1 is LNHDA and CDR2 is SQIVND (reference sequence). The CDR3 loop spans 14 amino acids. V dropped 0 bases and J dropped 10 bases, with 14 bases sitting between them. CDR3 sequence reads: CASSIDLGGEAQYF. The CDR3 nucleotides are TGTGCCAGTAGTATAGATCTGGGGGGTGAAGCGCAGTATTTT.